The text below deals with one T cell receptor beta chain. Its antigen is not known. TCRdb re-derived calls from the 5' RACE reads in MiXCR, one entry per CDR3 protein. The sample has 500,000 to 650,000 distinct CDR3 sequences; roughly 21% are singletons. This sample was included in a study of T-cell memory formation after mild COVID-19. Study-level results: From day 15 to 85, contracting clones were balanced between CD4 and CD8, whereas later expanders leaned toward CD4+. Pre-infection memory harbored some responding clones, suggesting cross-reactive memory joined.

This CDR3 contains 15 residues. From germline, CDR1 is LNHNV and CDR2 YYDKDF (reference sequence). J gave up 7 bases and V 0 bases, and 8 bases lay outside the gene matches. This receptor was taken from an adult woman who had mild COVID-19 (a few samples of this study predate the infection). Cell type and time point are not known. The material sequenced was PBMCs or a T cell subset sorted from them (not recorded which). The J gene is TRBJ1-2, the V gene TRBV15; 7 nucleotides match TRBD1. The CDR3, as DNA: TGTGCCACCAGCAGAGATAAGGGAGGGGGCCGTGGCTACACCTTC. Translated, it gives CATSRDKGGGRGYTF.